This T cell receptor beta chain appears in the sequencing data of a study of PD-1 blockade in classical Hodgkin lymphoma. A word on this clone: The antigen is unknown.

Study-level findings and limits: Lower baseline TCR diversity marked trial partial responders and progressors. Newly diagnosed patients were said to have less baseline TCR diversity than healthy donors did.

All patients experienced relapse after autologous stem cell transplantation, and brentuximab vedotin exposure was variable. Sequencing used immunoSEQ multiplex PCR; TCRdb keeps in-frame clones, though not all of them. Of 45,000 to 50,000 clones in the sample, about 78% were seen once. The V segment lost 3 bases and the J segment 4 bases; nucleotides outside the gene matches: 6. Looked up from germline, CDR1 is GTSNPN and CDR2 is SVGIG (reference sequence). The CDR3 runs to 14 residues. The J gene is TRBJ2-3, the V gene TRBV30, with 8 positions matching TRBD1. The material was peripheral blood mononuclear cells (PBMCs), obtained before the second cycle of nivolumab. This TCR was recovered from a human donor with classical Hodgkin lymphoma. The CDR3 spells CAWRRTGNPDTQYF. The CDR3 DNA reads TGTGCCTGGAGGCGGACAGGGAACCCAGATACGCAGTATTTT. The variable domain in full, with the rest retrieved from reference TRBV30 and TRBJ2-3, is SQTIHQWPATLVQPVGSPLSLECTVEGTSNPNLYWYRQAAGRGLQLLFYSVGIGQISSEVPQNLSASRPQDRQFILSSKKLLLSDSGFYLCAWRRTGNPDTQYFGPGTRLTVL.